This TCR beta chain was captured in a study of blood T cell repertoires in COVID-19. V was clipped by 6 bases and J by 1 base, with 12 bases between them. This CDR3 has 13 residues. Germline assignment: CDR1 SQVTM and CDR2 ANQGSEA. Data came from immunoSEQ multiplex PCR; TCRdb stores just in-frame clones and leaves some out. The sample shows 210,000 or so clones, 70% to 90% of them seen only once. This sequence was found in a woman aged 40-49 years who had recovered from COVID-19. The rearrangement links TRBV29-1 to TRBJ1-2; D might be TRBD1 (6 bases). Sample: peripheral blood. The DNA for the CDR3 is TGCAGCGTCCAACAGGGTGTTAACTATGGCTACACCTTC. Translated: CSVQQGVNYGYTF.